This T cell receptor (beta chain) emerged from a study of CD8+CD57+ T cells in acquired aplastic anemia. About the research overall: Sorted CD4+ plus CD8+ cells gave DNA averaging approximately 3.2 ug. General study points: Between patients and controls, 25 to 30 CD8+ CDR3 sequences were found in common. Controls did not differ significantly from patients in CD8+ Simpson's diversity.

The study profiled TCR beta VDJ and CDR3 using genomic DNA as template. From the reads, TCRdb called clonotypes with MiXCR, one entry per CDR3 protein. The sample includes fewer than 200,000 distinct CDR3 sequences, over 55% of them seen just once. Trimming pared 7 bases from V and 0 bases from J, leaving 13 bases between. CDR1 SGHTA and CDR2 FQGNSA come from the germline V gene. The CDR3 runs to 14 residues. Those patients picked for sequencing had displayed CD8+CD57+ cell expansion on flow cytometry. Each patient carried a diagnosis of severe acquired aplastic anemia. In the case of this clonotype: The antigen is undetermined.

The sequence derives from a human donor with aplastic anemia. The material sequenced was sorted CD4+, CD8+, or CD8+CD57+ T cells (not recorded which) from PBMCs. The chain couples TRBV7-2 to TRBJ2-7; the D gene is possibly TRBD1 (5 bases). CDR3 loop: CASTPWGSSYEQYF. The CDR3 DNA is TGTGCCAGCACCCCGTGGGGCAGCTCCTACGAGCAGTACTTC.